This T cell receptor beta chain was captured in a study of T cell repertoires in cytomegalovirus infection. Turning to the study itself: Indications of both CMV infection and matching HLA type were provided by public TCR beta signatures.

TCRdb reprocessed the reads via MiXCR and lists one record per CDR3 protein. The table shows 150,000 to 200,000 distinct CDR3 sequences, with about a tenth occurring only once. Ten or more counts support this clonotype. Antigen: not known. Per the germline V gene, CDR1 is SGHVS and CDR2 is FNYEAQ. The V end lost 5 bases, the J end lost 6 bases, and 7 bases lay between the germline ends. The CDR3 spans 11 residues. Findings and limits, study-wide: In two of eight donors, the top clonotype was HLA-C-restricted CMV-specific. The cumulative frequency of public TCR beta families identified carriers of CMV plus the relevant HLA.

The sequencing input was PBMCs. The chain joins TRBV7-6 to TRBJ2-5; a possible D gene is TRBD2 (5 bases). The sequence came from a human donor in good health (CMV status not recorded). Some clones in this sample may be carry-over from other donors' samples. CDR3 in amino acids: CASSPGKTQYF. The CDR3, as DNA: TGTGCCAGCAGCCCCGGGAAGACCCAGTACTTC. The whole variable domain, filled in from reference TRBV7-6 and TRBJ2-5, reads GAGVSQSPRYKVTKRGQDVALRCDPISGHVSLYWYRQALGQGPEFLTYFNYEAQQDKSGLPNDRFSAERPEGSISTLTIQRTEQRDSAMYRCASSPGKTQYFGPGTRLLVL.